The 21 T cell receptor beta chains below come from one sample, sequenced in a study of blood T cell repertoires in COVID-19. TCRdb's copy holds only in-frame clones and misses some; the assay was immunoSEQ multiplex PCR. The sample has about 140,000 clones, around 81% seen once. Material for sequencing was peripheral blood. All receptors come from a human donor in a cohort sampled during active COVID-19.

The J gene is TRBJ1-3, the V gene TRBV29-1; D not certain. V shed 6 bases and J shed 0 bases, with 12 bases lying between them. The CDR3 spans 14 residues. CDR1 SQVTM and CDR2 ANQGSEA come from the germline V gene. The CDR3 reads CSVLDQASGNTIYF. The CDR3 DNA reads TGCAGCGTGCTTGACCAGGCCTCTGGAAACACCATATATTTT.

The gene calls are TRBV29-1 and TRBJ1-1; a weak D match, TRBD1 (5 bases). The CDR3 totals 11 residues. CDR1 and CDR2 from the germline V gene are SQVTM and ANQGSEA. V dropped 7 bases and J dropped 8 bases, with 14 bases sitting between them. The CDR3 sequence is CSATVNREAFF. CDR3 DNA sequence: TGCAGCGCGACCGTGAACAGGGAAGCTTTCTTT.

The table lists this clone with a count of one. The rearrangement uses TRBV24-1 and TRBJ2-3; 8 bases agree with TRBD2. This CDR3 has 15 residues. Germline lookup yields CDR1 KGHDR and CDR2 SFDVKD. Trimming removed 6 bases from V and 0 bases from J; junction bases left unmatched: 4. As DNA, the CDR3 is TGTGCCACCAGTCCGGGACTAGGGAGCACAGATACGCAGTATTTT. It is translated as CATSPGLGSTDTQYF.

In nucleotides, the CDR3 is TGTGCCAGCTCACCCTCGGGACATCCCTTCCCCCTGGCCAACGTCCTGACTTTC. This codes for CASSPSGHPFPLANVLTF. The chain joins TRBV18 to TRBJ2-6, with D maybe TRBD1 (6 bases). The germline V and J ends were trimmed by 3 bases and 6 bases, with 21 bases remaining between them. The CDR3 has 18 residues. Per the germline V gene, CDR1 is KGHSH and CDR2 is LQKENI.

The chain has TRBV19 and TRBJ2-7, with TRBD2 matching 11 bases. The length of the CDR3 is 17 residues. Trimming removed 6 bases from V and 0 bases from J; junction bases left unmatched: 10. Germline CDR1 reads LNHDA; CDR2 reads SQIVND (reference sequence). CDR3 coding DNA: TGTGCCAGTAGAGGGACTAGCGGCCTGGGTAGCTCCTACGAGCAGTACTTC. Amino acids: CASRGTSGLGSSYEQYF.

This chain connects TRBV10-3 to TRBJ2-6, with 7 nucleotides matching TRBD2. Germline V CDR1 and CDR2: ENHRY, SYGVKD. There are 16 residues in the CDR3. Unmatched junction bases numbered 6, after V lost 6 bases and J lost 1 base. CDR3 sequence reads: CAISYSGDSGANVLTF. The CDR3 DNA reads TGTGCCATCAGCTACAGCGGGGATTCTGGGGCCAACGTCCTGACTTTC.

Here the CDR3 reads CASSQDGSGARTEAFF. In nucleotides, the CDR3 is TGTGCCAGCAGCCAAGATGGGTCAGGGGCGCGCACTGAAGCTTTCTTT. The chain employs TRBV4-2 and TRBJ1-1, with D perhaps matching TRBD1 (6 bases). This CDR3 is built from 16 residues. The V and J ends lost 0 bases and 4 bases respectively, with 15 bases between them. The V gene's germline CDR1 is LGHNA and CDR2 YNFKEQ.

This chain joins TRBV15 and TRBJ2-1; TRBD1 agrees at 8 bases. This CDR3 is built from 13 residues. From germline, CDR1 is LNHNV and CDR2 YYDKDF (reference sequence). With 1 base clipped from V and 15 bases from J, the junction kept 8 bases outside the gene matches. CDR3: CATSRVGQVWRFF. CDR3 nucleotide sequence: TGTGCCACCAGCAGAGTGGGACAGGTGTGGCGGTTCTTC.

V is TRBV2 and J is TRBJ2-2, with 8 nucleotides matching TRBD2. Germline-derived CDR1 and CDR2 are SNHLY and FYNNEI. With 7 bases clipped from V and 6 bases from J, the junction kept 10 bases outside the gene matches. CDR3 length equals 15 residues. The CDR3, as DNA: TGTGCCAGCACCGGACTAGGCGGGGGGTCCGGGGAGCTGTTTTTT. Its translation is CASTGLGGGSGELFF.

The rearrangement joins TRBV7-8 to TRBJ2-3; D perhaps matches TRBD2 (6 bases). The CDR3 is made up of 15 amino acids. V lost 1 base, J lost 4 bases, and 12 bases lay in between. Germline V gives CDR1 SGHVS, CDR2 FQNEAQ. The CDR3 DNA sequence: TGTGCCAGCAGCTTAGTGCGCGGGGTTTCAGATACGCAGTATTTT. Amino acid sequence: CASSLVRGVSDTQYF.

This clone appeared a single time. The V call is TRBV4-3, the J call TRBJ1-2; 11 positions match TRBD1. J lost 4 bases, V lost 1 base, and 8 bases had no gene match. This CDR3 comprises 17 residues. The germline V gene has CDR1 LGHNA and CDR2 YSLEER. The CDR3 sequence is CASSQAGQGVPFYGYTF. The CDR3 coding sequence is TGCGCCAGCAGCCAAGCGGGACAGGGGGTACCGTTCTATGGCTACACCTTC.

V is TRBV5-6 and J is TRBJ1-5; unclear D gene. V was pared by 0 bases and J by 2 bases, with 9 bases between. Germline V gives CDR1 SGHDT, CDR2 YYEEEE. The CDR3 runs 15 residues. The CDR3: CASSLGAGRNQPQHF. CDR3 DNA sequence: TGTGCCAGCAGCTTGGGGGCAGGTCGCAATCAGCCCCAGCATTTT. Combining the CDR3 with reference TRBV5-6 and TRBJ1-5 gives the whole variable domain DAGVTQSPTHLIKTRGQQVTLRCSPKSGHDTVSWYQQALGQGPQFIFQYYEEEERQRGNFPDRFSGHQFPNYSSELNVNALLLGDSALYLCASSLGAGRNQPQHFGDGTRLSIL.

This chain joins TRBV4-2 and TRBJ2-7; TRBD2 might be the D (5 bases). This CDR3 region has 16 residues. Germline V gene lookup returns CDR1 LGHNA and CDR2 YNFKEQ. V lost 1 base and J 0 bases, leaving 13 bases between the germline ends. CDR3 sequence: CASSQATSPYSYEQYF. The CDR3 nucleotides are TGTGCCAGCAGCCAAGCTACTAGTCCCTACTCCTACGAGCAGTACTTC.

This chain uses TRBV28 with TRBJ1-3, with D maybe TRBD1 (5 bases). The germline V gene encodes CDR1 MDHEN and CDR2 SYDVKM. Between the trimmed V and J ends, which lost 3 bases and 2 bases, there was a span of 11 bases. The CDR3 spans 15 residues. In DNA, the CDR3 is TGTGCCAGCAGTTTTAGGAGGGACCCTGGAAACACCATATATTTT. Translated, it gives CASSFRRDPGNTIYF.

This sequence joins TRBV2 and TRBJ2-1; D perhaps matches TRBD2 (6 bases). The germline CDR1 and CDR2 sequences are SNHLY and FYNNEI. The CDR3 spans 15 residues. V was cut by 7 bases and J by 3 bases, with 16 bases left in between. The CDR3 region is CASTRPGALYNEQFF. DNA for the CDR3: TGTGCCAGCACCCGTCCGGGAGCCCTCTACAATGAGCAGTTCTTC.

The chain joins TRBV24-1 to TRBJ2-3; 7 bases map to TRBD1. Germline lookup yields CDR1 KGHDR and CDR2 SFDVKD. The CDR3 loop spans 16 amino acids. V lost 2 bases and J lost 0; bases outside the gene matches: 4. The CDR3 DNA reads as TGTGCCACCAGTGATTGGGGACAGACCAGCACAGATACGCAGTATTTT. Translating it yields CATSDWGQTSTDTQYF.

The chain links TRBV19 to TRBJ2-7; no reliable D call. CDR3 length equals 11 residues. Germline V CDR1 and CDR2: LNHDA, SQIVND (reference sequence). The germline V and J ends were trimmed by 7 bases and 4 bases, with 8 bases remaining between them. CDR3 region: CASTNGYEQYF. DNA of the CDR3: TGTGCCAGTACCAACGGGTACGAGCAGTACTTC.

The CDR3 DNA reads as TGTGCCAGCAGTCCCCTCCGACAGGATAATTCACCCCTCCACTTT. It yields the protein CASSPLRQDNSPLHF. The V gene is TRBV6-2 or TRBV6-3, the J gene TRBJ1-6, with D possibly matching TRBD1 (6 bases). Per the germline V gene, CDR1 is MNHEY and CDR2 is SVGEGT. The CDR3 spans 15 residues. Trimming took 5 bases from V and 5 from J, leaving 13 bases between them.

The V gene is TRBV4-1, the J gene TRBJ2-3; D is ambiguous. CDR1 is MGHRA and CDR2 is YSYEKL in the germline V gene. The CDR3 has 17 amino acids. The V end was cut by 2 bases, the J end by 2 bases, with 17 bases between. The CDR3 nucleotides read TGCGCCAGCAGCCAATCGAGTGCCCGAGTTCCCACAGATACGCAGTATTTT. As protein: CASSQSSARVPTDTQYF.

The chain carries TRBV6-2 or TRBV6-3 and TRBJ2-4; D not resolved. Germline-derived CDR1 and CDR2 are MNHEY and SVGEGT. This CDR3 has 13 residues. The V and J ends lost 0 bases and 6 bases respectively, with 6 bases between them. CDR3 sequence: CASSYSTSNIQYF. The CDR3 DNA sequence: TGTGCCAGCAGTTACTCAACTTCAAACATTCAGTACTTC.

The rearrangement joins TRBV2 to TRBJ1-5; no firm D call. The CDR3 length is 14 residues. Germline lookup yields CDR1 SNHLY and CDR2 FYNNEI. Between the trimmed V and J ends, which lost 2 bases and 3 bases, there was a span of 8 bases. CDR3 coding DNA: TGTGCCAGCAGTGAAATCGTGTTCAATCAGCCCCAGCATTTT. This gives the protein CASSEIVFNQPQHF.